This T cell receptor (beta chain) was observed in a study of blood T cell repertoires in COVID-19 (dated by TCRdb to the early 2020s). The study in broad terms: The collaborator samples originated in the United States, Italy and Spain and spanned the acute and convalescent phases of COVID-19. A de-identified subject ID, COVID-19 status, age in years and sex were almost always included in the sample metadata. The samples were drawn from two sources: the first 160 participants of the ongoing ImmuneRACE study, and 1,200 or so subjects contributed by 6 global collaborators. The prospective study material was composed of cDNA or gDNA derived from T cells, B-cell-depleted T cells, or PBMCs. A freely available public database, intended as a resource for researchers studying the immune response to SARS-CoV-2, is where the repertoires were released. The dataset comprised deeply sampled blood TCRbeta repertoires from subjects exposed to, actively infected with, or recovered from COVID-19. Where available, HLA class I and class II types were taken from metadata supplied by the sample provider and were not determined by assay-based typing.

The immunoSEQ Assay, a bias-controlled multiplex PCR, was used to amplify TCRbeta CDR3 regions from genomic DNA. In the source study's methods: The number of nucleated cells in each sample was estimated by amplification of reference gene primers within the assay. To quantify the absolute abundance of each unique TCRbeta CDR3 rearrangement, sequence reads were collapsed and filtered. For each sample, productive Simpson clonality was calculated as the square root of Simpson's diversity index over productive rearrangements. TCRdb retrieved this table from immuneACCESS and kept in-frame rearrangements only. Not all clones are present; in checked studies, unresolved V genes account for under half, and no reason is known for the remainder. That table is the source of V, J and clone size, and D and trimming were worked out from the DNA. This sample lists fewer than 300,000 clones; about four fifths were detected once. Of the sample, around 6% is held by the ten largest clones.

On this clone: It lacks a known antigen. Per-base quality was not reported, and no clone a single base away is much larger than it.

The investigation overall reported the following: The amount of clinical and demographic metadata varied by source and participant and was provided uncurated.

Whole blood was collected in K2EDTA tubes by collaborating institutions according to the institutions' own protocols. For TCRbeta analysis, collaborators shipped samples as frozen whole blood, isolated PBMCs, or DNA extracted from either of those sample types. V is cut back by 6 bases and J by 0 bases, with 7 bases in the junction unmatched. The cysteine opens and the phenylalanine closes a CDR3 of 16 amino acids. Only the CDR3 region is kept as DNA, spanning 48 bases read in frame from base 1. The germline V gene yields SNHLY for CDR1 and FYNNEI for CDR2. This clonotype was obtained from a man at least 80 years old with acute or convalescent COVID-19. The sequence links TRBV2 to TRBJ1-2; 10 middle bases align to TRBD1. The sample taken for sequencing was peripheral blood. The DNA is as follows: TGTGCCAGCAGCCGGGCCGGGACAGGGGCTAACTATGGCTACACCTTC. Its amino acids are CASSRAGTGANYGYTF.